The present T cell receptor beta chain was sequenced within a study of cytomegalovirus exposure and HLA in healthy donors. Trimming took 5 bases from V and 0 from J; bases not matched to a gene: 7. The CDR3 is 18 amino acids. The germline CDR1 and CDR2 sequences are MGHRA and YSYEKL. Separate from the approximately 730-subject first cohort, the approximately 120-subject validation cohort was the one that the donors belonged to. The protocol was immunoSEQ multiplex PCR, while the TCRdb copy is restricted to in-frame clones and leaves out a portion. In the table there are roughly 60,000 clones, under 95% of which are singletons. This clone was picked up one time.

The TCR was taken from a woman aged 18-29 years in good health and CMV-seronegative. The gene calls are TRBV4-1 and TRBJ2-3; TRBD2 aligns across 14 bases. Sequencing used PBMCs. The CDR3 coding sequence is TGCGCCAGCAGCTTGGGACTAGCGGGGGTTCTAAGCACAGATACGCAGTATTTT. Protein product: CASSLGLAGVLSTDTQYF.